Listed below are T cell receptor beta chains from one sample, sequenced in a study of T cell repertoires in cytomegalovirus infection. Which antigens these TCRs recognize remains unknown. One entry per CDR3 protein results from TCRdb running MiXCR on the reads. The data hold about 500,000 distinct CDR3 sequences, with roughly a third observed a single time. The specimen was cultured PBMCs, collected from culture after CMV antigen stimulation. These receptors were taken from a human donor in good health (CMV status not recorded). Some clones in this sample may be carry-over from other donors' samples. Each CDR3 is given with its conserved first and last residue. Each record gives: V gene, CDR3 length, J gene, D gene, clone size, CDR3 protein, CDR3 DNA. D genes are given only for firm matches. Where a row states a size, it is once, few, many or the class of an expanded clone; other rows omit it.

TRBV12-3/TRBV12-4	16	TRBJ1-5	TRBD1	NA	CASSFGLGQGGQPQHF	TGTGCCAGCAGTTTCGGTCTGGGACAGGGAGGGCAGCCCCAGCATTTT
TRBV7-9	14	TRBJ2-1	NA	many	CASSFELQANEQFF	TGTGCCAGCAGCTTTGAATTGCAGGCGAATGAGCAGTTCTTC
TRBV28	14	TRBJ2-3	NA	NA	CASKLADISDTQYF	TGTGCCAGCAAACTAGCAGATATATCAGATACGCAGTATTTT
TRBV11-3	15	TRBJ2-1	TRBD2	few	CASSSRTSGDNEQFF	TGTGCCAGCAGCTCCAGGACTAGCGGGGACAATGAGCAGTTCTTC
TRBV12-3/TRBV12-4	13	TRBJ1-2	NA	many	CASSLGQAYGYTF	TGTGCCAGCAGTTTAGGGCAAGCCTATGGCTACACCTTC
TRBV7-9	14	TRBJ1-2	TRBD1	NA	CASSSRGLHYGYTF	TGTGCCAGCAGCTCCAGGGGGCTGCACTATGGCTACACCTTC
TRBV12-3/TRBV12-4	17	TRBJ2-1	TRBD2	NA	CASSLPSPGLAGSEQLF	TGTGCCAGCAGTTTACCTTCCCCGGGACTAGCGGGAAGTGAGCAGTTATTC
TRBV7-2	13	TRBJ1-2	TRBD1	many	CASNRDRNYGYTF	TGTGCCAGCAACCGGGACAGAAACTATGGCTACACCTTC
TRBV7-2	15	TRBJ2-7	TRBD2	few	CASSLVGSGTDEQYF	TGTGCCAGCAGCTTAGTGGGTAGCGGGACTGACGAGCAGTACTTC
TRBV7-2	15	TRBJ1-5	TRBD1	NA	CASSFGTGLNQPQHF	TGTGCCAGCAGCTTCGGGACAGGTTTAAATCAGCCCCAGCATTTT